Below, 2 T cell receptor beta chains from the same sample are listed, as sequenced in a study of cytomegalovirus exposure and HLA in healthy donors. This PCR relied on a set of 60 Vbeta primers and 13 Jbeta primers. Assay used: immunoSEQ multiplex PCR; TCRdb lists only in-frame clones, some missing. Among about 140,000 clones listed, roughly 9.6% were seen once. Sequenced: PBMCs. The origin of the receptors is a woman in her thirties or forties in good health and CMV-seropositive.

The chain carries TRBV11-2 and TRBJ1-3, with 8 bases identical to TRBD1. CDR3 length equals 13 residues. Germline V gene data show CDR1 as SGHAT and CDR2 as FQNNGV. With V trimmed by 1 base and J by 12 bases, 5 bases remained unmatched. The CDR3 nucleotides read TGTGCCAGCAGCTTAGGGCAGGGGGCCGGCATATATTTT. It codes for CASSLGQGAGIYF.

The chain has TRBV7-6 and TRBJ2-2; 10 nucleotides match TRBD2. This CDR3 has 16 amino acids. Germline lookup yields CDR1 SGHVS and CDR2 FNYEAQ. V gave up 5 bases and J gave up 0 bases; unmatched junction bases: 3. This CDR3 is CASSRSGGPNTGELFF. CDR3 DNA sequence: TGTGCCAGCAGCCGTAGCGGGGGGCCGAACACCGGGGAGCTGTTTTTT. Drawing the rest from reference TRBV7-6 and TRBJ2-2, the complete variable domain is GAGVSQSPRYKVTKRGQDVALRCDPISGHVSLYWYRQALGQGPEFLTYFNYEAQQDKSGLPNDRFSAERPEGSISTLTIQRTEQRDSAMYRCASSRSGGPNTGELFFGEGSRLTVL.